This paragraph covers one T cell receptor beta chain sequence. What it binds is not known. This sample stems from a study of shared clonotypes between healthy human individuals. Study-wide background: Donor composition was two women and three men, aged 18 to 49. General observations from the study: The authors expected sequencing depth to affect clonotype sharing among donors.

The authors ran the assay at deep level. This table comes from immunoSEQ multiplex PCR, and its TCRdb copy is limited to in-frame clones, with some not included. The sample comprises about 470,000 clones, roughly 80% of which are singletons, and roughly 13% rests with the top ten. Germline CDR1 and CDR2: SNHLY and FYNNEI. This CDR3 has 16 amino acids. The V and J ends lost 1 base and 0 bases respectively, with 9 bases between them. The unsorted samples took tens of millions of PBMCs to get genomic DNA. This clonotype originated in a woman aged 40 to 50 in good health. Some clones in this sample may be carry-over from other donors' samples. The sample was PBMCs. The chain recombines TRBV2 with TRBJ1-4, with D possibly matching TRBD1 (5 bases). In DNA, the CDR3 is TGTGCCAGCAGTGAAGGGACAACACCAACTAATGAAAAACTGTTTTTT. This sequence encodes CASSEGTTPTNEKLFF.